Below, 12 T cell receptor beta chains from the same sample are listed, as sequenced in a study of shared clonotypes between healthy human individuals. The table came from immunoSEQ multiplex PCR; TCRdb's copy has only in-frame clones and leaves some out. The data contain 950,000 to 1,300,000 clones, 70% to 80% of them singletons. Sequenced input: memory CD4+ T cells sorted from blood. The subset was: CD45RA-negative fraction. These receptors all come from a man aged 18 to 30 in good health.

CDR3 coding DNA: TGTGCCAGCAGTCCATGGAAGACAGGGGAGGGGACCCAGTACTTC. Amino acids: CASSPWKTGEGTQYF. This chain uses TRBV6-1 with TRBJ2-5, with D possibly being TRBD1 (8 bases). CDR3 length equals 15 residues. V lost 5 bases and J 7 bases, leaving 20 bases between the germline ends. Looked up from germline, CDR1 is MNHNS and CDR2 is SASEGT.

J is TRBJ2-7 and V is TRBV2, with D perhaps TRBD1 (5 bases). Trimming removed 2 bases at V and 6 bases at J, with 14 bases between. Germline V gene data show CDR1 as SNHLY and CDR2 as FYNNEI. This CDR3 is 14 amino acids long. The CDR3 coding sequence is TGTGCCAGCAGTGAAAGGGGTGCTCTCTCCGAGCAGTACTTC. The encoded protein is CASSERGALSEQYF. Combining the CDR3 with reference TRBV2 and TRBJ2-7 gives the whole variable domain EPEVTQTPSHQVTQMGQEVILRCVPISNHLYFYWYRQILGQKVEFLVSFYNNEISEKSEIFDDQFSVERPDGSNFTLKIRSTKLEDSAMYFCASSERGALSEQYFGPGTRLTVT.

The chain employs TRBV27 and TRBJ1-6; D possibly corresponds to TRBD1 (5 bases). This CDR3 is built from 19 residues. CDR1 and CDR2 (germline): MNHEY, SMNVEV (reference sequence). The V gene lost 5 bases and the J gene lost 0 bases, with 20 bases spanning the gap. The CDR3: CASSTSGPLRGSYNSPLHF. Here the CDR3 DNA reads TGTGCCAGCAGTACCTCGGGACCCCTAAGGGGCTCCTATAATTCACCCCTCCACTTT.

V gene TRBV10-3 combines with J gene TRBJ2-1; weak D call: TRBD1 (6 bases). The ends were cut back, 4 bases at V and 10 bases at J, with 11 bases in the middle. This CDR3 comprises 12 residues. The germline gives CDR1 ENHRY, CDR2 SYGVKD. The CDR3 spells CAISVGAEEQFF. The DNA of the CDR3 is TGTGCCATCAGTGTGGGGGCAGAGGAGCAGTTCTTC.

The chain has TRBV6-6 and TRBJ1-3, with no clear D. Germline loops: CDR1 MNHNY, CDR2 SVGAGI (reference sequence). V lost 8 bases and J lost 2, with 10 bases in between. The CDR3 length is 13 residues. The CDR3 nucleotides read TGTGCCAGCCTAGTAGACACTGGAAACACCATATATTTT. It yields the protein CASLVDTGNTIYF.

The chain has TRBV7-3 and TRBJ2-6; D gene ambiguous. V was clipped by 1 base and J by 0 bases, with 7 bases between them. The CDR3 is made up of 16 amino acids. Germline V gene sequence: CDR1 SGHTA, CDR2 FQGTGA. This CDR3 reads CASSLSRISGANVLTF. The CDR3 DNA follows: TGTGCCAGCAGCTTAAGCCGAATCTCTGGGGCCAACGTCCTGACTTTC.

J is TRBJ1-1 and V is TRBV27, with D tentatively TRBD1 (5 bases). Germline V gene data show CDR1 as MNHEY and CDR2 as SMNVEV (reference sequence). The V end was cut by 6 bases, the J end by 1 base, with 21 bases between. This CDR3 comprises 17 residues. The CDR3 nucleotides are TGTGCCAGCAGCTACCCAAACCCCCCAGGGAAGAACACTGAAGCTTTCTTT. It specifies CASSYPNPPGKNTEAFF.

This chain uses TRBV10-1 with TRBJ2-3; D uncertain. CDR3 size: 12 residues. The V gene lost 5 bases and the J gene lost 2 bases, with 5 bases spanning the gap. The germline V gene has CDR1 WNHNN and CDR2 SYGVQD (reference sequence). In DNA form, the CDR3 reads TGCGCCAGCAGTAAGACCACAGATACGCAGTATTTT. It is translated as CASSKTTDTQYF.

This clone was detected a few times. J is TRBJ1-2 and V is TRBV19, with D possibly matching TRBD1 (5 bases). V shed 8 bases and J shed 0 bases, with 7 bases lying between them. Germline V gene sequence: CDR1 LNHDA, CDR2 SQIVND (reference sequence). The CDR3 covers 12 residues. As DNA, the CDR3 is TGTGCCAGTTGGGGGGCTAACTATGGCTACACCTTC. Translating gives CASWGANYGYTF.

This clone has a single count. A clone one base away is much larger, so this may be a read error. V gene TRBV7-8 combines with J gene TRBJ2-3; possibly TRBD1 or TRBD2 for D (6 bases each). The CDR3 contains 15 residues. The V end was cut by 5 bases, the J end by 1 base, with 13 bases between. Germline V lookup: CDR1 SGHVS, CDR2 FQNEAQ. The CDR3 loop is CASSPMGGGTDTQYF. CDR3 in DNA: TGTGCCAGCAGCCCCATGGGGGGCGGCACAGATACGCAGTATTTT.

The rearrangement uses TRBV28 and TRBJ2-7, with TRBD1 matching over 8 bases. V dropped 2 bases and J dropped 7; count of bases not matched to a gene: 7. The CDR3 consists of 14 residues. Germline loops: CDR1 MDHEN, CDR2 SYDVKM. The DNA for the CDR3 is TGTGCCAGCAGTTTAACCGGACAGGGTAGGGAGCAGTACTTC. Translation gives CASSLTGQGREQYF.

This chain joins TRBV7-8 and TRBJ2-2, with a tentative D call TRBD2 (6 bases). V lost 1 base and J 1 base, leaving 10 bases between the germline ends. Germline CDR1 reads SGHVS; CDR2 reads FQNEAQ. The CDR3 is 16 residues long. The CDR3 here is CASSLGGRGNTGELFF. Written as DNA, the CDR3 is TGTGCCAGCAGCTTAGGAGGGCGGGGGAACACCGGGGAGCTGTTTTTT.